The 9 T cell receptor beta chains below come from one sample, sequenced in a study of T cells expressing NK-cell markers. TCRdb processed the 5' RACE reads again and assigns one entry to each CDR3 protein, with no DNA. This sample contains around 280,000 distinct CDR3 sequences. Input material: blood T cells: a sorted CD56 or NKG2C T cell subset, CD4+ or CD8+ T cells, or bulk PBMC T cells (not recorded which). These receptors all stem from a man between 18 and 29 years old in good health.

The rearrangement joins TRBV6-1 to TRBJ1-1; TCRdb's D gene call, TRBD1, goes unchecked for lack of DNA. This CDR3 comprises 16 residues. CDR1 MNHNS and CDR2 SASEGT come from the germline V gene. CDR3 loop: CASSESIQGRNTEAFF.

CDR3 loop: CATSRDENTDTQYF. The chain employs TRBV15 and TRBJ2-3. The CDR3 runs 14 residues. Looked up from germline, CDR1 is LNHNV and CDR2 is YYDKDF (reference sequence).

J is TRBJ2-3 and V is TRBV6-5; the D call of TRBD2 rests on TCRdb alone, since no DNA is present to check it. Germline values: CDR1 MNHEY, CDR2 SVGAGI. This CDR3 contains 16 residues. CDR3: CASSYWRTSGTDTQYF.

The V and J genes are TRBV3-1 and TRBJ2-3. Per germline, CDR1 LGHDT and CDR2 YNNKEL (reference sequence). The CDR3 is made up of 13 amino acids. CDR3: CASSRRAEDTQYF.

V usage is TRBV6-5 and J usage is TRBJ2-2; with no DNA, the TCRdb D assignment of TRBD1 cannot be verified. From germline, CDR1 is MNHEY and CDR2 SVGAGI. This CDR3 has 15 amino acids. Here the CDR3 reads CASSFGGLGTGELFF.

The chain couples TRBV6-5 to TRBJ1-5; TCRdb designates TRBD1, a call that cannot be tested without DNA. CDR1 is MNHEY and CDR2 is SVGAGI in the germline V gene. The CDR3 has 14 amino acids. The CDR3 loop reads CASSPDNSNQPQHF.

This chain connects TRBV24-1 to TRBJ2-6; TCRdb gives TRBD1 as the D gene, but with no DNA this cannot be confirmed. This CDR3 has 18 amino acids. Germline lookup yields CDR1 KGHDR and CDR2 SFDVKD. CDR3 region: CATSDPPGQGSGANVLTF.

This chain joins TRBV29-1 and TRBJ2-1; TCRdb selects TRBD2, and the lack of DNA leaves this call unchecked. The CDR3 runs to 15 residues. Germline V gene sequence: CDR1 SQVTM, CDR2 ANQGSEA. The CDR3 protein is CSARLAGGRSNEQFF.

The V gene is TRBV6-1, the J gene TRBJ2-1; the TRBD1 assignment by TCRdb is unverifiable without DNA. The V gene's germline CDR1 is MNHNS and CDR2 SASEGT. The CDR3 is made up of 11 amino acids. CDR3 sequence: CASRHGIGEFF.